This T cell receptor beta chain was captured by sequencing in a study of neurological immune-mediated disorders. Time point defined: longitudinal time-point 3. The controls, all healthy individuals, were blood bank volunteers in Maryland, USA. It was from 2 million PBMCs stored at -80 C that the unsorted libraries were obtained. This clonotype was seen many times. TCRdb re-derived calls from the 5' RACE reads in MiXCR, one entry per CDR3 protein. The table shows about 50,000 distinct CDR3 sequences, with roughly 8% occurring only once. Trimming cost V 0 bases and J 6 bases, with 7 bases left between them. The germline gives CDR1 SGHTA, CDR2 FQGTGA. CDR3 size: 13 residues.

This clonotype was sampled from a woman aged 40 to 50 in good health. Source material: PBMCs. V and J are TRBV7-3 and TRBJ2-3, with no clear D. The CDR3 spells CASSLTKVDTQYF. CDR3 bases: TGTGCCAGCAGCTTAACGAAAGTCGATACGCAGTATTTT.